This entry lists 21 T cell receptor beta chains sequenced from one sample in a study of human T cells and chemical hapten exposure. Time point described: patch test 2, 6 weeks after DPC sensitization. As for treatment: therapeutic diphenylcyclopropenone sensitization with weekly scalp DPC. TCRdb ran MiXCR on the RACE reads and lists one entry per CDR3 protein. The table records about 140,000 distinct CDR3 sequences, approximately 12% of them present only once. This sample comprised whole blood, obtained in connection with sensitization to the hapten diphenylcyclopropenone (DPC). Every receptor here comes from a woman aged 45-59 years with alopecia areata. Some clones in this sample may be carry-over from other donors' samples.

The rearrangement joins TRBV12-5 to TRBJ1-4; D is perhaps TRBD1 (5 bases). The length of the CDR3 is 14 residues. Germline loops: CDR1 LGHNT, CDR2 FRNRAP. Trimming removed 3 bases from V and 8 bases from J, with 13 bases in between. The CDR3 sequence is CASGFGGIEEKLFF. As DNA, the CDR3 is TGTGCTAGTGGTTTTGGGGGGATAGAGGAAAAACTGTTTTTT.

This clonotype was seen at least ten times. CDR3 nucleotides: TGTGCCAGCTCACCTCCGGGACTAGCGGGACCCGGGGATACGCAGTATTTT. It codes for CASSPPGLAGPGDTQYF. The rearrangement links TRBV18 to TRBJ2-3; 13 bases line up with TRBD2. The V and J ends lost 3 bases and 6 bases, in that order; junction bases with no gene match: 9. The CDR3 sequence is 17 residues long. Germline V lookup: CDR1 KGHSH, CDR2 LQKENI.

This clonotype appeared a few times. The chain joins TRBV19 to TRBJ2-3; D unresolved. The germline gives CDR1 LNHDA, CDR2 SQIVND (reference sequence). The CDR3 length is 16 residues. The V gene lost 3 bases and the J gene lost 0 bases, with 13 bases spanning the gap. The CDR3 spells CASSIALGLSTDTQYF. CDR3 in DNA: TGTGCCAGTAGTATCGCACTCGGGTTAAGCACAGATACGCAGTATTTT.

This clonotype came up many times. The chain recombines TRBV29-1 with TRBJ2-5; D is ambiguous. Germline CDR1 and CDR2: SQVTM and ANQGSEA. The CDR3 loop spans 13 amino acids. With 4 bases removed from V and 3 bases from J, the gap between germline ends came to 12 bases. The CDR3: CSVGITAKETQYF. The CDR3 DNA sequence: TGCAGCGTTGGGATTACAGCCAAAGAGACCCAGTACTTC.

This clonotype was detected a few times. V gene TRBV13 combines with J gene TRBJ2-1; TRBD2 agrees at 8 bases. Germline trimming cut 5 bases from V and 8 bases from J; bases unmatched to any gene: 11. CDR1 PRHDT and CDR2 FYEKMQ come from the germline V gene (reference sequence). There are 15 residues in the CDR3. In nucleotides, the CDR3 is TGTGCCAGCAGCCCTACTAGAGCGGGAGACGATGAGCAGTTCTTC. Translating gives CASSPTRAGDDEQFF.

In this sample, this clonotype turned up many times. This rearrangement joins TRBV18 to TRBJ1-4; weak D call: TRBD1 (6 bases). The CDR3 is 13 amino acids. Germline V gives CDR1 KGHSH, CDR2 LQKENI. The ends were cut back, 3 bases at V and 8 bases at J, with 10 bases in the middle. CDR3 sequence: CASSPGQVEKLFF. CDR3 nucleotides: TGTGCCAGCTCACCGGGACAAGTAGAAAAACTGTTTTTT.

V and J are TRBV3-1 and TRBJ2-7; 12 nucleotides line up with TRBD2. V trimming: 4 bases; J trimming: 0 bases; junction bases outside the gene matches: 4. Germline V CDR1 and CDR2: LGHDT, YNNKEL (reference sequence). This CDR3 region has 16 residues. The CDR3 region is CASSPGLAGPSYEQYF. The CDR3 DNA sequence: TGTGCCAGCAGCCCAGGACTAGCGGGACCCTCCTACGAGCAGTACTTC.

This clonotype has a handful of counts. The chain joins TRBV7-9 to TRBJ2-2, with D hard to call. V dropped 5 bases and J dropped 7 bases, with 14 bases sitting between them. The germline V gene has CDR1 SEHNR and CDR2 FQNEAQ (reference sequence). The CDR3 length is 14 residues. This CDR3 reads CASSPPRLSGELFF. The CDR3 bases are TGTGCCAGCAGCCCCCCCCGTCTAAGCGGGGAGCTGTTTTTT. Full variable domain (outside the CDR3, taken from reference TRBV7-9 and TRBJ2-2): DTGVSQNPRHKITKRGQNVTFRCDPISEHNRLYWYRQTLGQGPEFLTYFQNEAQLEKSRLLSDRFSAERPKGSFSTLEIQRTEQGDSAMYLCASSPPRLSGELFFGEGSRLTVL.

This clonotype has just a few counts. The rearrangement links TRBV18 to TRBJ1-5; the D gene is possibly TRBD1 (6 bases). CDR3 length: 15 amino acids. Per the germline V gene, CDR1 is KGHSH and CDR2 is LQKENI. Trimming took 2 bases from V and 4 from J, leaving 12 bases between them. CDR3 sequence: CASSPRTALNQPQHF. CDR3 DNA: TGTGCCAGCTCACCAAGGACAGCTTTAAATCAGCCCCAGCATTTT.

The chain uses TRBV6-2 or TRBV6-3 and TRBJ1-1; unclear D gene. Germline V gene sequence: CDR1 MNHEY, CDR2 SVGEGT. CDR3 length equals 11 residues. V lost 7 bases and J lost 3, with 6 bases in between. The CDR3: CASTDYTEAFF. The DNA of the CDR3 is TGTGCCAGCACCGATTACACTGAAGCTTTCTTT.

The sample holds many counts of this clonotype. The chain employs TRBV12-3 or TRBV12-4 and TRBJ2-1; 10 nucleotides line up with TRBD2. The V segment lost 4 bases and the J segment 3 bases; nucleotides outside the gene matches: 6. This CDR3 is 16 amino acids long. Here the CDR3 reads CASSSLSGRYYNEQFF. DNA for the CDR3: TGTGCCAGCAGTTCCCTTAGCGGGAGGTACTACAATGAGCAGTTCTTC.

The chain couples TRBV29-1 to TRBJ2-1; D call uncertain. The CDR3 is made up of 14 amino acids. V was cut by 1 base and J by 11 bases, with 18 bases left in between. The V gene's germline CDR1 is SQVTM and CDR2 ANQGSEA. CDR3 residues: CSVEGATRVIKQFF. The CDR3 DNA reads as TGCAGCGTTGAAGGGGCTACCCGCGTGATAAAGCAGTTCTTC.

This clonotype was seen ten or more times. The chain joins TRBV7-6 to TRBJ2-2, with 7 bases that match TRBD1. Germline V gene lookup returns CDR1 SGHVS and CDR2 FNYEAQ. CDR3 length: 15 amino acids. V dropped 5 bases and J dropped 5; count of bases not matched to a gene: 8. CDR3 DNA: TGTGCCAGCAGCCGACGACAGGGCGGAACCGGGGAGCTGTTTTTT. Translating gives CASSRRQGGTGELFF.

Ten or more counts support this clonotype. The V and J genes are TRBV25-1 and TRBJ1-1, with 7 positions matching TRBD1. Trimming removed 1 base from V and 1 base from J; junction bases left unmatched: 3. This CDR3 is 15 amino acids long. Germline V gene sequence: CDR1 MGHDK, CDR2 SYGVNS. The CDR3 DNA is TGTGCCAGCAGTGAATCCAGGGGGTCGAACACTGAAGCTTTCTTT. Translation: CASSESRGSNTEAFF. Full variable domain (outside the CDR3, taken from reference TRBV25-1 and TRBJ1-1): EADIYQTPRYLVIGTGKKITLECSQTMGHDKMYWYQQDPGMELHLIHYSYGVNSTEKGDLSSESTVSRIRTEHFPLTLESARPSHTSQYLCASSESRGSNTEAFFGQGTRLTVV.

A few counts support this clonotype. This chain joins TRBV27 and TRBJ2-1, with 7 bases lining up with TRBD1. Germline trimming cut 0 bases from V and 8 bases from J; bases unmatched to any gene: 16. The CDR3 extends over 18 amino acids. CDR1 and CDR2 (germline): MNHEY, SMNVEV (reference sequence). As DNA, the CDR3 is TGTGCCAGCAGTTTATCACCGAGAGGGGGCAGGGGCTTCCATGAGCAGTTCTTC. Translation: CASSLSPRGGRGFHEQFF.

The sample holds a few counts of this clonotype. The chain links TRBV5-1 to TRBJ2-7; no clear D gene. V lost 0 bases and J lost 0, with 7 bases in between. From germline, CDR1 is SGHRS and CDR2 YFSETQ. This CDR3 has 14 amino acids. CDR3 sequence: CASSLAEFSYEQYF. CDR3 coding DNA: TGCGCCAGCAGCTTGGCCGAATTCTCCTACGAGCAGTACTTC.

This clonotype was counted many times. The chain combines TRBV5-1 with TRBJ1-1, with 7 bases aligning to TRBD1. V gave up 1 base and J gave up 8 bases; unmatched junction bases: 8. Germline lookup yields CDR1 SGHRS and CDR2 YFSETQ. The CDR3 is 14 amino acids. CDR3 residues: CASSLKGGTAEAFF. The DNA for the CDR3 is TGCGCCAGCAGCTTGAAGGGAGGGACAGCAGAAGCTTTCTTT.

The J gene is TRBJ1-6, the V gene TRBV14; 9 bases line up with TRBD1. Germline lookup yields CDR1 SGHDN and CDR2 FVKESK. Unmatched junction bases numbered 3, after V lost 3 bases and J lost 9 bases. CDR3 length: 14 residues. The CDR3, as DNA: TGTGCCAGCAGCCAGCCGGGACAGGGTTCACCCCTCCACTTT. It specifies CASSQPGQGSPLHF.

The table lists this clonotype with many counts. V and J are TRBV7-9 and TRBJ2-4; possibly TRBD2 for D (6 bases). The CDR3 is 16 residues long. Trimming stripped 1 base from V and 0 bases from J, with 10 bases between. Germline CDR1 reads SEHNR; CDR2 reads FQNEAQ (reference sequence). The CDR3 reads CASSLGGVLAKNIQYF. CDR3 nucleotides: TGTGCCAGCAGCTTAGGGGGGGTCCTAGCCAAAAACATTCAGTACTTC.

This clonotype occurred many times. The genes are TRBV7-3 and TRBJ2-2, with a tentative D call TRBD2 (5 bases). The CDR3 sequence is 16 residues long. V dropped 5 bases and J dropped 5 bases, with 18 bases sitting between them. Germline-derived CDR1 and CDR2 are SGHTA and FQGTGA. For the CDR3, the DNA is TGTGCCAGCAGCCCTGATCCCGGGATCAGGACCGGGGAGCTGTTTTTT. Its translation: CASSPDPGIRTGELFF.

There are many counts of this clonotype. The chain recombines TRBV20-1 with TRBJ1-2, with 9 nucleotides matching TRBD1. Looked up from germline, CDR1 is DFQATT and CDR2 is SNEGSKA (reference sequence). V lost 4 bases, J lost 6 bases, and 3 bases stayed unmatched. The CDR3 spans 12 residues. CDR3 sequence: CSATRTGDGYTF. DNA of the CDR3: TGCAGTGCTACCCGGACAGGGGATGGCTACACCTTC.